This TCR beta chain stems from a study of blood T cell repertoires in COVID-19. Study context: Sources were T cells, B-cell-depleted T cells, or PBMCs; the material itself was cDNA or gDNA.

Libraries were prepared by immunoSEQ multiplex PCR; TCRdb keeps only in-frame clonotypes and omits some of them. The sample gives under 50,000 clones, about 92% of which show up once; about 1% is in the top ten. The length of the CDR3 is 16 residues. Germline assignment: CDR1 SGHRS and CDR2 YFSETQ. Deletions cut 2 bases from V and 2 bases from J, with 13 bases between. The sequenced sample was peripheral blood. The chain is built from TRBV5-1 and TRBJ2-2, with a tentative D call TRBD1 (7 bases). The TCR was taken from a man between 60 and 70 years old with COVID-19, enrolled during active disease. The CDR3 here is CASSFLQGTNTGELFF. CDR3 bases: TGCGCCAGCAGCTTCCTACAGGGGACTAACACCGGGGAGCTGTTTTTT.